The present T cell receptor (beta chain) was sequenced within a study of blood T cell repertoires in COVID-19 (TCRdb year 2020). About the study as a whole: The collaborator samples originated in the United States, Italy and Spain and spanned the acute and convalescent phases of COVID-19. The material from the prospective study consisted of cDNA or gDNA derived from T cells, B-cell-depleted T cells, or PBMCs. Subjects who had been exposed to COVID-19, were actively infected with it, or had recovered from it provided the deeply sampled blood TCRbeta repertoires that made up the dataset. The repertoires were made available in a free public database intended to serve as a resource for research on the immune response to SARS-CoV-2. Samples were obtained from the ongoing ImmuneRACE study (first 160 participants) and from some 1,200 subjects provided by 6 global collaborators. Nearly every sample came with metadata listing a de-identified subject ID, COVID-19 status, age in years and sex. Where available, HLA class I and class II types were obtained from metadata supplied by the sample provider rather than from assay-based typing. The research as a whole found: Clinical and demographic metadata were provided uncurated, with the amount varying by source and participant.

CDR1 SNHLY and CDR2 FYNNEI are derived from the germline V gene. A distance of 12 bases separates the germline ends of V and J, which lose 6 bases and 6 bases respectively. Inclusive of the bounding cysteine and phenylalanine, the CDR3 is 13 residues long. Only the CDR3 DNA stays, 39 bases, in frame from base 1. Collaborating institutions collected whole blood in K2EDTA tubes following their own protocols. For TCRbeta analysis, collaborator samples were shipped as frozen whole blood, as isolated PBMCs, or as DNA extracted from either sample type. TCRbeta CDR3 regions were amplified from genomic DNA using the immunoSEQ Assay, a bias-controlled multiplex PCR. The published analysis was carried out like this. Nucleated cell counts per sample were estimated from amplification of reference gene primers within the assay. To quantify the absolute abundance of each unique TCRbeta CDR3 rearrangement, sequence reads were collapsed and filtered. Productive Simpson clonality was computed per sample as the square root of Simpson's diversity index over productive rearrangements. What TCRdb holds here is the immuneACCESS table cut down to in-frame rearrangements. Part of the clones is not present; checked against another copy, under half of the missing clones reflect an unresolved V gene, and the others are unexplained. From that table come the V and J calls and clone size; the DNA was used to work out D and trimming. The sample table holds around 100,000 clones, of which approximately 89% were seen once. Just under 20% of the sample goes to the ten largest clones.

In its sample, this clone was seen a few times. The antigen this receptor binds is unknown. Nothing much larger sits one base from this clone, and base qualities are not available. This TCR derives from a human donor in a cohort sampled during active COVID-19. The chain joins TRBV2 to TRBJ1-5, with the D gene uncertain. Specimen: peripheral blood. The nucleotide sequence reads TGTGCCAGCAGGACCCTAGCAATTCAGCCCCAGCATTTT. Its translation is CASRTLAIQPQHF.